The 30 T cell receptor beta chains listed next were all sequenced from one sample in a study of T cell changes during pregnancy in multiple sclerosis. Clones were read by immunoSEQ multiplex PCR, and TCRdb kept only the in-frame ones, dropping some. The table records 68,000 or so clones, less than 95% of them present only once. Here the sequenced sample was peripheral blood, taken in the second trimester of pregnancy. The receptors come from a female donor with multiple sclerosis, enrolled in a pregnancy study.

With regard to this clone: The same CDR3 can be traced to other DNA sequences in this sample. The rearrangement links TRBV7-9 to TRBJ1-1, with 7 bases identical to TRBD1. Germline-derived CDR1 and CDR2 are SEHNR and FQNEAQ (reference sequence). The CDR3 length is 13 residues. V gave up 5 bases and J gave up 3 bases; unmatched junction bases: 3. The CDR3 spells CASSLTGDTEAFF. CDR3 DNA: TGTGCCAGCAGCCTAACAGGGGACACTGAAGCTTTCTTT.

This clone came up once. The chain uses TRBV29-1 and TRBJ1-1; D is undetermined. The germline V and J ends were trimmed by 4 bases and 3 bases, with 9 bases remaining between them. The CDR3 contains 12 residues. The V gene's germline CDR1 is SQVTM and CDR2 ANQGSEA. In nucleotides, the CDR3 is TGCAGCGTTGTAAGGAGGGACACTGAAGCTTTCTTT. Amino acid sequence: CSVVRRDTEAFF.

This clone was seen just once. CDR3 nucleotides: TGTGCCAGCAGCTTAGAGCAGGGGCGAGCTTTCTTT. Translated: CASSLEQGRAFF. The chain combines TRBV7-9 with TRBJ1-1, with a possible D match to TRBD1 (6 bases). The CDR3 is 12 amino acids. Germline loops: CDR1 SEHNR, CDR2 FQNEAQ (reference sequence). V lost 1 base and J lost 10, with 10 bases in between. The full variable domain, with the rest looked up from reference TRBV7-9 and TRBJ1-1, is DTGVSQNPRHKITKRGQNVTFRCDPISEHNRLYWYRQTLGQGPEFLTYFQNEAQLEKSRLLSDRFSAERPKGSFSTLEIQRTEQGDSAMYLCASSLEQGRAFFGQGTRLTVV.

V gene TRBV12-5 combines with J gene TRBJ1-3; D unresolved. V was trimmed by 6 bases and J by 0 bases, leaving 12 bases between them. Germline loops: CDR1 LGHNT, CDR2 FRNRAP. This CDR3 is built from 15 residues. Here the CDR3 DNA reads TGTGCTAGTGGGCCACTGGTTAGCTCTGGAAACACCATATATTTT. Translating gives CASGPLVSSGNTIYF.

The genes are TRBV15 and TRBJ2-7; the match to TRBD2 covers 8 bases. Trimming cost V 1 base and J 6 bases; bases outside gene matches: 8. This CDR3 contains 15 residues. Germline CDR1 is LNHNV and CDR2 is YYDKDF (reference sequence). Here the CDR3 DNA reads TGTGCCACCAGCAGAGCATTGGCGGGGGGATCCGAGCAGTACTTC. Translated: CATSRALAGGSEQYF. Variable domain in full (rest from reference TRBV15 and TRBJ2-7): DAMVIQNPRYQVTQFGKPVTLSCSQTLNHNVMYWYQQKSSQAPKLLFHYYDKDFNNEADTPDNFQSRRPNTSFCFLDIRSPGLGDTAMYLCATSRALAGGSEQYFGPGTRLTVT.

This clone was found once. The chain recombines TRBV5-1 with TRBJ1-6, with 9 bases that match TRBD1. CDR1 SGHRS and CDR2 YFSETQ come from the germline V gene. The junction had 7 bases not matched to a gene; V was cut back by 4 bases and J by 5 bases. The CDR3 runs 16 residues. In DNA, the CDR3 is TGCGCCAGCAGCCGAACGACAGGGGGGAATAATTCACCCCTCCACTTT. It yields the protein CASSRTTGGNNSPLHF.

The chain joins TRBV12-5 to TRBJ1-2; no clear D. Per germline, CDR1 LGHNT and CDR2 FRNRAP. The V gene lost 1 base and the J gene lost 7 bases, with 7 bases spanning the gap. CDR3 size: 12 residues. Here the CDR3 DNA reads TGTGCTAGTGGTTTGGAATTCGGTGGCTACACCTTC. The encoded protein is CASGLEFGGYTF.

This chain uses TRBV19 with TRBJ2-5; the match to TRBD2 covers 8 bases. Germline values: CDR1 LNHDA, CDR2 SQIVND (reference sequence). This CDR3 is built from 14 residues. V lost 5 bases and J lost 2; bases outside the gene matches: 4. The CDR3 sequence is CASSLGGGQETQYF. As DNA, the CDR3 is TGTGCCAGTAGTTTGGGCGGGGGGCAAGAGACCCAGTACTTC.

This chain uses TRBV6-6 with TRBJ1-2; D is uncertain. Germline assignment: CDR1 MNHNY and CDR2 SVGAGI (reference sequence). V was pared by 4 bases and J by 3 bases, with 12 bases between. There are 14 residues in the CDR3. In DNA, the CDR3 is TGTGCCAGCAGTTCGGGAGGCGGGTACTATGGCTACACCTTC. It yields the protein CASSSGGGYYGYTF.

The chain employs TRBV29-1 and TRBJ1-2; 9 nucleotides match TRBD1. This CDR3 contains 13 residues. The V and J ends lost 7 bases and 3 bases, in that order; junction bases with no gene match: 6. From germline, CDR1 is SQVTM and CDR2 ANQGSEA. CDR3 coding DNA: TGCAGCGCTGATAGACAGGGGGACTATGGCTACACCTTC. It is translated as CSADRQGDYGYTF.

This clone has a handful of counts. The chain uses TRBV7-2 and TRBJ2-3; perhaps TRBD2 as D (7 bases). From germline, CDR1 is SGHTA and CDR2 FQGNSA. This CDR3 region has 14 residues. V was clipped by 8 bases and J by 9 bases, with 21 bases between them. CDR3 bases: TGTGCCAGCGAAGAAAGGGGGGGACCAGGAACGCAGTATTTT. Its translation is CASEERGGPGTQYF.

This chain connects TRBV28 to TRBJ1-2, with D possibly matching TRBD1 (6 bases). Trimming took 7 bases from V and 2 from J, leaving 11 bases between them. The CDR3 is 13 residues long. Germline-derived CDR1 and CDR2 are MDHEN and SYDVKM. The CDR3 DNA reads as TGTGCCAGCAAGGACAGCACGAACTATGGCTACACCTTC. Residues: CASKDSTNYGYTF.

The rearrangement joins TRBV6-1 to TRBJ1-2, with 11 bases identical to TRBD1. The length of the CDR3 is 17 residues. Germline loops: CDR1 MNHNS, CDR2 SASEGT. The ends lost 4 bases at V and 8 bases at J; junction bases unmatched: 15. CDR3 DNA: TGTGCCAGCAGTGCCCAGGACAGGGGGCAAATGTTTCGGGGCTACACCTTC. It yields the protein CASSAQDRGQMFRGYTF.

This chain connects TRBV7-9 to TRBJ2-7; D remains unclear. The CDR3 has 15 residues. Germline assignment: CDR1 SEHNR and CDR2 FQNEAQ (reference sequence). The ends were cut back, 1 base at V and 2 bases at J, with 12 bases in the middle. The CDR3 sequence is CASSLGQLYTYEQYF. In DNA form, the CDR3 reads TGTGCCAGCAGCTTAGGGCAACTATATACCTACGAGCAGTACTTC. The variable domain in full, with the rest retrieved from reference TRBV7-9 and TRBJ2-7, is DTGVSQNPRHKITKRGQNVTFRCDPISEHNRLYWYRQTLGQGPEFLTYFQNEAQLEKSRLLSDRFSAERPKGSFSTLEIQRTEQGDSAMYLCASSLGQLYTYEQYFGPGTRLTVT.

The chain combines TRBV7-2 with TRBJ1-4; D possibly corresponds to TRBD1 (5 bases). The CDR3 has 15 residues. V was trimmed by 5 bases and J by 4 bases, leaving 14 bases between them. Germline V CDR1 and CDR2: SGHTA, FQGNSA. The DNA of the CDR3 is TGTGCCAGCAGCCCAGGGAGGTTCGGTAATGAAAAACTGTTTTTT. Residues: CASSPGRFGNEKLFF.

The genes are TRBV27 and TRBJ2-5; 10 nucleotides align to TRBD2. This CDR3 region has 15 residues. Per the germline V gene, CDR1 is MNHEY and CDR2 is SMNVEV (reference sequence). With 2 bases clipped from V and 4 bases from J, the junction kept 4 bases outside the gene matches. In DNA form, the CDR3 reads TGTGCCAGCAGTTTAGTAGCGGGGGGCCGAGAGACCCAGTACTTC. Amino acid sequence: CASSLVAGGRETQYF.

The rearrangement uses TRBV9 and TRBJ2-1; possible D gene TRBD2, 5 bases. V was pared by 4 bases and J by 4 bases, with 18 bases between. This CDR3 contains 16 residues. The germline gives CDR1 SGDLS, CDR2 YYNGEE. The CDR3: CASSPRIDGIYNEQFF. CDR3 in DNA: TGTGCCAGCAGCCCAAGGATCGACGGGATTTACAATGAGCAGTTCTTC.

The V and J genes are TRBV5-5 and TRBJ1-2, with 8 bases lining up with TRBD1. V lost 2 bases, J lost 7 bases, and 7 bases stayed unmatched. The CDR3 contains 14 residues. Germline V CDR1 and CDR2: SGHKS, YYEKEE (reference sequence). The CDR3 is CASSFTQGASGYTF. CDR3 coding DNA: TGTGCCAGCAGCTTTACCCAGGGGGCGTCTGGCTACACCTTC.

The chain uses TRBV10-2 and TRBJ1-2, with D uncertain. V lost 8 bases to trimming and J lost 3 bases, with 16 bases between them. Germline lookup yields CDR1 WSHSY and CDR2 SAAADI. The CDR3 covers 14 residues. The CDR3 DNA reads TGCGCCAGCCAAAGTTCCGGACTGGACTATGGCTACACCTTC. Its translation is CASQSSGLDYGYTF.

J is TRBJ2-3 and V is TRBV7-8; 9 nucleotides match TRBD2. The germline V gene has CDR1 SGHVS and CDR2 FQNEAQ. There are 19 residues in the CDR3. V lost 5 bases and J lost 0; bases outside the gene matches: 15. The DNA of the CDR3 is TGTGCCAGCAGCCCAGGGGTCACTAGCGGGTTCACTAGCACAGATACGCAGTATTTT. Translation: CASSPGVTSGFTSTDTQYF.

This clone appeared once. The J gene is TRBJ2-5, the V gene TRBV7-2; 7 positions agree with TRBD1. Germline values: CDR1 SGHTA, CDR2 FQGNSA. The CDR3 runs to 14 residues. V was pared by 5 bases and J by 5 bases, with 8 bases of the junction left unmatched. CDR3 protein: CASSPTTGSETQYF. The CDR3 DNA is TGTGCCAGCAGCCCCACGACAGGGTCGGAGACCCAGTACTTC.

This rearrangement joins TRBV19 to TRBJ2-7; 9 positions agree with TRBD1. This CDR3 has 14 amino acids. Germline V gene data show CDR1 as LNHDA and CDR2 as SQIVND (reference sequence). Trimming took 5 bases from V and 3 from J; bases not matched to a gene: 5. CDR3 DNA sequence: TGTGCCAGTAGTCCCCTGGGACAGGGCTACGAGCAGTACTTC. Translating gives CASSPLGQGYEQYF.

Remarks on this clone: Relative to the germline gene, one junction end is altered; a read error may explain this. The rearrangement joins TRBV7-2 to TRBJ1-2, with 8 bases identical to TRBD1. Germline V gene sequence: CDR1 SGHTA, CDR2 FQGNSA. The CDR3 has 17 amino acids. The CDR3 loop is CASSPPRGQGAGYDYTF. The DNA for the CDR3 is TGTGCCAGCAGCCCACCCCGGGGGCAGGGGGCAGGTTATGACTACACCTTC. The full variable domain, rest sourced from reference TRBV7-2 and TRBJ1-2, is GAGVSQSPSNKVTEKGKDVELRCDPISGHTALYWYRQSLGQGLEFLIYFQGNSAPDKSGLPSDRFSAERTGGSVSTLTIQRTQQEDSAVYLCASSPPRGQGAGYDYTFGSGTRLTVV.

This chain links TRBV4-3 with TRBJ1-2; no clear D. Trimming shortened V by 3 bases and J by 0 bases, and 11 bases separated the two germline ends. Germline assignment: CDR1 LGHNA and CDR2 YSLEER. The CDR3 is made up of 15 amino acids. The CDR3: CASSHETQANYGYTF. As DNA, the CDR3 is TGCGCCAGCAGCCATGAAACCCAGGCTAACTATGGCTACACCTTC.

This clone was seen a single time. This sequence joins TRBV7-2 and TRBJ2-7; D possibly corresponds to TRBD1 (6 bases). CDR3 length: 13 amino acids. Per germline, CDR1 SGHTA and CDR2 FQGNSA. V lost 5 bases, J lost 5 bases, and 13 bases lay in between. The CDR3 is CASSRRQVNEQYF. The CDR3 region has the DNA TGTGCCAGCAGCAGACGACAGGTCAACGAGCAGTACTTC.

The genes are TRBV7-2 and TRBJ2-5; a possible D gene is TRBD1 (5 bases). The CDR3 contains 16 residues. Germline V gene data show CDR1 as SGHTA and CDR2 as FQGNSA. V lost 1 base to trimming and J lost 5 bases, with 17 bases between them. CDR3: CASSLGWGPGGETQYF. The CDR3 nucleotides are TGTGCCAGCAGCTTAGGTTGGGGCCCGGGCGGCGAGACCCAGTACTTC.

The rearrangement uses TRBV4-1 and TRBJ1-5, with no clear D. Germline V gene lookup returns CDR1 MGHRA and CDR2 YSYEKL. The CDR3 is 15 amino acids. Between the trimmed V and J ends, which lost 10 bases and 0 bases, there was a span of 16 bases. CDR3: CATSGRLYSNQPQHF. The CDR3 coding sequence is TGCGCCACTTCGGGGAGACTTTATAGCAATCAGCCCCAGCATTTT.

This chain links TRBV11-2 with TRBJ2-5; TRBD2 matches at 10 bases. In germline, CDR1 is SGHAT, CDR2 FQNNGV. Unmatched junction bases numbered 4, after V lost 5 bases and J lost 1 base. The CDR3 loop spans 15 amino acids. The CDR3 coding sequence is TGTGCCAGCAGCCCGCAGCGGGGGGGCCAAGAGACCCAGTACTTC. It translates to CASSPQRGGQETQYF.

The chain combines TRBV18 with TRBJ2-4; a possible D gene is TRBD2 (5 bases). This CDR3 comprises 14 residues. V was clipped by 6 bases and J by 1 base, with 10 bases between them. The germline V gene encodes CDR1 KGHSH and CDR2 LQKENI. Here the CDR3 DNA reads TGTGCCAGCTCGGAGGATTGGGCCAAAAACATTCAGTACTTC. It is translated as CASSEDWAKNIQYF. Based on the CDR3 plus reference TRBV18 and TRBJ2-4, the full variable domain is NAGVMQNPRHLVRRRGQEARLRCSPMKGHSHVYWYRQLPEEGLKFMVYLQKENIIDESGMPKERFSAEFPKEGPSILRIQQVVRGDSAAYFCASSEDWAKNIQYFGAGTRLSVL.

The rearrangement joins TRBV2 to TRBJ1-5, with 7 bases identical to TRBD1. The CDR3 is made up of 14 amino acids. The trim removed 6 bases at V and 5 bases at J, leaving 7 bases unmatched. CDR1 and CDR2 from the germline V gene are SNHLY and FYNNEI. DNA of the CDR3: TGTGCCAGCAGCGGTACCACAGGGGATCAGCCCCAGCATTTT. This codes for CASSGTTGDQPQHF.